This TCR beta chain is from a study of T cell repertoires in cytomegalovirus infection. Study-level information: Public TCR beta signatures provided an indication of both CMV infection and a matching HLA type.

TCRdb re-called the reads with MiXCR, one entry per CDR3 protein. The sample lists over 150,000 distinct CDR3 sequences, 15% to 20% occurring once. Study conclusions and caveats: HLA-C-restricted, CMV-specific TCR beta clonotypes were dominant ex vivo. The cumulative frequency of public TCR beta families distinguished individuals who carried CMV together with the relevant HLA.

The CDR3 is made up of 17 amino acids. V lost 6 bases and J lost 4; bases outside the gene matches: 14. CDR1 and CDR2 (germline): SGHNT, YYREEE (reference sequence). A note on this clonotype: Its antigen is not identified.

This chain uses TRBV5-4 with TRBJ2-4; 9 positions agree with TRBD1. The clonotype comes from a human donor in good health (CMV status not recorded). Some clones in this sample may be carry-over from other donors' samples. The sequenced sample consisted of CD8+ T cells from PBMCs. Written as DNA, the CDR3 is TGTGCCAGCACCATCAAAACCGGGACAGGGAATAAAAACATTCAGTACTTC. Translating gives CASTIKTGTGNKNIQYF.